Following are 31 T cell receptor beta chains from one sample sequenced in a study of CD8 T cells in Susac syndrome. A quantity of about 0.5 to 1 ug RNA underwent reverse transcription using random hexamers. MiXCR, applied by TCRdb to the immunoSEQ multiplex PCR reads, yields one record per CDR3 protein. This table holds some 170,000 distinct CDR3 sequences, approximately 94% found once. The sequencing input was CD4+ T cells from PBMCs. Source of these receptors: a human donor with multiple sclerosis.

J is TRBJ2-7 and V is TRBV30; D may be TRBD1 (7 bases). Germline assignment: CDR1 GTSNPN and CDR2 SVGIG (reference sequence). Trimming left V 7 bases short and J 3 bases short, with 16 bases between. The CDR3 has 13 amino acids. CDR3 protein: CAFTQGGLYEQYF. CDR3 coding DNA: TGTGCCTTCACTCAGGGGGGTCTCTACGAGCAGTACTTC.

This clonotype was found once. The V call is TRBV7-3, the J call TRBJ2-2; D uncertain. V was cut by 5 bases and J by 5 bases, with 9 bases left in between. The germline V gene has CDR1 SGHTA and CDR2 FQGTGA. The CDR3 is 13 amino acids. In nucleotides, the CDR3 is TGTGCCAGCAGCCAAACATCGACCGGGGAGCTGTTTTTT. Encoded protein: CASSQTSTGELFF.

The CDR3 sequence is CASSLLAGVGNEQFF. The CDR3 coding sequence is TGTGCCAGCAGTTTGCTAGCGGGAGTAGGGAATGAGCAGTTCTTC. The V gene is TRBV12-3 or TRBV12-4, the J gene TRBJ2-1, with 10 positions matching TRBD2. The CDR3 sequence is 15 residues long. The ends lost 3 bases at V and 7 bases at J; junction bases unmatched: 6.

The chain links TRBV25-1 to TRBJ1-1; D is unclear. This CDR3 region has 13 residues. The germline V gene encodes CDR1 MGHDK and CDR2 SYGVNS. V was pared by 4 bases and J by 8 bases, with 14 bases between. The CDR3 region is CASSADRRAEAFF. In DNA, the CDR3 is TGTGCCAGCAGTGCCGATAGAAGGGCGGAAGCTTTCTTT.

In this sample, this clonotype turned up once. The chain couples TRBV20-1 to TRBJ2-6; D is possibly TRBD2 (6 bases). Germline CDR1 and CDR2: DFQATT and SNEGSKA (reference sequence). Trimming removed 5 bases from V and 0 bases from J, with 17 bases in between. This CDR3 contains 17 residues. CDR3 in DNA: TGCAGTGCTTTTCCGGGACCGGAGGGCTCTGGGGCCAACGTCCTGACTTTC. Translating gives CSAFPGPEGSGANVLTF.

The rearrangement joins TRBV6-2 or TRBV6-3 to TRBJ1-1, with 9 bases identical to TRBD1. The V gene end was trimmed by 7 bases and the J gene end by 10 bases; junction bases not matched to a gene: 7. There are 12 residues in the CDR3. Germline CDR1 and CDR2: MNHEY and SVGEGT. The CDR3 region is CASITQGARAFF. Here the CDR3 DNA reads TGTGCCAGCATTACACAGGGGGCGAGAGCTTTCTTT.

The CDR3 DNA is TGTGCCAGCAGCTGGACAAAGGGATTAGAGACCCAGTACTTC. The encoded protein is CASSWTKGLETQYF. The chain carries TRBV3-1 and TRBJ2-5; perhaps TRBD1 as D (5 bases). Looked up from germline, CDR1 is LGHDT and CDR2 is YNNKEL (reference sequence). The V and J ends lost 5 bases and 4 bases respectively, with 14 bases between them. This CDR3 is built from 14 residues.

V is TRBV29-1 and J is TRBJ2-3; 7 bases agree with TRBD1. With V trimmed by 0 bases and J by 4 bases, 4 bases remained unmatched. CDR3 length equals 14 residues. Germline CDR1 is SQVTM and CDR2 is ANQGSEA. CDR3 protein: CSVEEGQGADTQYF. The CDR3 DNA sequence: TGCAGCGTTGAAGAAGGGCAGGGGGCAGATACGCAGTATTTT.

The J gene is TRBJ2-5, the V gene TRBV4-2; D might be TRBD1 or TRBD2, each matching 5 bases. Germline values: CDR1 LGHNA, CDR2 YNFKEQ. CDR3 size: 16 residues. The ends were cut back, 0 bases at V and 10 bases at J, with 21 bases in the middle. The CDR3 DNA sequence: TGTGCCAGCAGCCAAGAAGGAAGCGCGAGGGGTCGGGTCCAGTACTTC. This gives the protein CASSQEGSARGRVQYF.

The chain uses TRBV5-1 and TRBJ2-7; no clear D gene. Germline V CDR1 and CDR2: SGHRS, YFSETQ. The CDR3 has 13 residues. The germline V and J ends were trimmed by 5 bases and 2 bases, with 11 bases remaining between them. CDR3 residues: CASRMDPPYEQYF. In nucleotides, the CDR3 is TGCGCCAGCAGAATGGATCCCCCCTACGAGCAGTACTTC.

Details on this clonotype: Sequence at one end of the junction differs from germline and may be a read error. V and J are TRBV29-1 and TRBJ2-5; D is uncertain. CDR1 SQVTM and CDR2 ANQGSEA come from the germline V gene. This CDR3 is 13 amino acids long. This chain's CDR3 is CSVVLTQQGTQYF. CDR3 in DNA: TGCAGCGTTGTGTTGACCCAGCAAGGGACCCAGTACTTC.

V and J are TRBV5-1 and TRBJ1-1, with a weak D call TRBD1 (5 bases). Germline V gives CDR1 SGHRS, CDR2 YFSETQ. The CDR3 totals 13 residues. V was cut by 4 bases and J by 3 bases, with 10 bases left in between. Written as DNA, the CDR3 is TGCGCCAGCAGCGTACTGGGGGACACTGAAGCTTTCTTT. This encodes CASSVLGDTEAFF.

This clonotype was seen only a few times. The V call is TRBV6-1, the J call TRBJ1-1, with 10 bases aligning to TRBD1. The V gene's germline CDR1 is MNHNS and CDR2 SASEGT. Losses at the gene ends were 6 bases for V and 5 bases for J; bases not matched to a gene: 12. The length of the CDR3 is 16 residues. The CDR3 DNA reads as TGTGCCAGCAGCCGACGTATGACAGGGGGCGCGACTGAAGCTTTCTTT. Translation gives CASSRRMTGGATEAFF.

The chain combines TRBV7-9 with TRBJ1-3; 7 positions match TRBD1. This CDR3 contains 18 residues. Per germline, CDR1 SEHNR and CDR2 FQNEAQ (reference sequence). V was clipped by 4 bases and J by 0 bases; unmatched bases: 12. The DNA of the CDR3 is TGTGCCAGCAGCTCTACCGGGACAGATCGTCACTCTGGAAACACCATATATTTT. It translates to CASSSTGTDRHSGNTIYF.

The chain uses TRBV2 and TRBJ2-3; 12 nucleotides align to TRBD2. The germline V gene has CDR1 SNHLY and CDR2 FYNNEI. The CDR3 has 16 amino acids. The junction had 8 bases not matched to a gene; V was cut back by 10 bases and J by 0 bases. The CDR3 loop is CATARGLAGSTDTQYF. The CDR3 DNA sequence: TGTGCCACCGCCCGGGGACTAGCGGGTAGCACAGATACGCAGTATTTT.

The chain employs TRBV12-3 or TRBV12-4 and TRBJ1-5; D may be TRBD1 (6 bases). The V gene lost 5 bases and the J gene lost 6 bases, with 17 bases spanning the gap. The CDR3 is 15 residues long. The chain's CDR3 is CASSPTGGRVQPQHF. In DNA, the CDR3 is TGTGCCAGCAGTCCCACTGGGGGGCGGGTTCAGCCCCAGCATTTT.

This chain links TRBV5-6 with TRBJ1-1; 11 bases map to TRBD1. The CDR3 is made up of 14 amino acids. Germline V gives CDR1 SGHDT, CDR2 YYEEEE. Trimming at V came to 0 bases and at J to 8 bases, leaving 3 bases not matched to a gene. CDR3: CASSLVGTGGEAFF. Written as DNA, the CDR3 is TGTGCCAGCAGCTTGGTAGGGACAGGGGGAGAAGCTTTCTTT.

The V call is TRBV3-1, the J call TRBJ1-1; D is unresolved. CDR1 is LGHDT and CDR2 is YNNKEL in the germline V gene (reference sequence). V was pared by 4 bases and J by 10 bases, with 13 bases between. CDR3 length: 12 residues. The CDR3 DNA sequence: TGTGCCAGCAGCCCTGATGCGGGTTTAGCTTTCTTT. This encodes CASSPDAGLAFF.

V usage is TRBV9 and J usage is TRBJ2-7; 10 bases fit TRBD2. The CDR3 is 15 amino acids. V dropped 0 bases and J dropped 5; count of bases not matched to a gene: 5. The germline CDR1 and CDR2 sequences are SGDLS and YYNGEE. The CDR3 is CASSVAAGGPDEQYF. Here the CDR3 DNA reads TGTGCCAGCAGCGTAGCAGCGGGAGGGCCGGACGAGCAGTACTTC.

This clonotype has only one observation. The rearrangement links TRBV20-1 to TRBJ2-2, with D tentatively TRBD1 (6 bases). This CDR3 region has 14 residues. Germline CDR1 and CDR2: DFQATT and SNEGSKA (reference sequence). The V end was cut by 3 bases, the J end by 6 bases, with 14 bases between. The CDR3 sequence is CSASNNRVAGELFF. CDR3 bases: TGCAGTGCTAGTAACAACAGGGTGGCCGGGGAGCTGTTTTTT.

This clonotype was observed a single time. The V gene is TRBV6-5, the J gene TRBJ2-5; possibly TRBD2 for D (6 bases). The V end was cut by 10 bases, the J end by 1 base, with 19 bases between. This CDR3 spans 15 amino acids. Germline CDR1 and CDR2: MNHEY and SVGAGI. The CDR3 region has the DNA TGTGCCACCGGCCGTGGCGGGACTTTCCAAGAGACCCAGTACTTC. Its translation: CATGRGGTFQETQYF.

The chain couples TRBV5-4 to TRBJ2-7; D not resolved. V lost 0 bases and J lost 5, with 12 bases in between. CDR3 size: 14 residues. Germline CDR1 and CDR2: SGHNT and YYREEE (reference sequence). The CDR3 reads CASSLAGRTNEQYF. The CDR3 region has the DNA TGTGCCAGCAGCTTGGCCGGGCGAACCAACGAGCAGTACTTC.

V and J are TRBV6-2 or TRBV6-3 and TRBJ2-1, with unresolved D. Trimming took 3 bases from V and 9 from J, leaving 21 bases between them. Germline V gives CDR1 MNHEY, CDR2 SVGEGT. The CDR3 runs to 16 residues. The CDR3 DNA is TGTGCCAGCAGTTATCGGGCGGCACCTATTATGGCTGAGCAGTTCTTC. It translates to CASSYRAAPIMAEQFF.

J is TRBJ2-2 and V is TRBV24-1; 14 nucleotides line up with TRBD2. The length of the CDR3 is 17 residues. J lost 4 bases, V lost 4 bases, and 4 bases had no gene match. Germline V lookup: CDR1 KGHDR, CDR2 SFDVKD. The CDR3 DNA sequence: TGTGCCACCAGTGACCCCGGACTAGCGGGAGGCACCGGGGAGCTGTTTTTT. This encodes CATSDPGLAGGTGELFF.

This clonotype was counted between two and nine times. The chain is built from TRBV6-5 and TRBJ2-6; D gene ambiguous. The V gene's germline CDR1 is MNHEY and CDR2 SVGAGI. Trimming took 0 bases from V and 1 from J, leaving 4 bases between them. This CDR3 has 15 amino acids. This CDR3 reads CASSYSGSGANVLTF. The CDR3 nucleotides are TGTGCCAGCAGTTACTCGGGTTCTGGGGCCAACGTCCTGACTTTC.

V and J are TRBV27 and TRBJ2-2; D call uncertain. Trimming took 4 bases from V and 5 from J, leaving 11 bases between them. The CDR3 loop spans 14 amino acids. Germline V gene data show CDR1 as MNHEY and CDR2 as SMNVEV (reference sequence). Written as DNA, the CDR3 is TGTGCCAGCAGTTCCAGTCGCCGTACCGGGGAGCTGTTTTTT. Amino acid sequence: CASSSSRRTGELFF.

The rearrangement uses TRBV7-8 and TRBJ2-2; 8 bases fit TRBD2. The germline V gene encodes CDR1 SGHVS and CDR2 FQNEAQ. After removal of 5 bases from V and 8 bases from J, the junction contained 16 bases not matched to a gene. CDR3 length: 17 residues. The CDR3 bases are TGTGCCAGCAGCCAGTTTTTTAGCGGGAAGTCGGGGGGGGAGCTGTTTTTT. As protein: CASSQFFSGKSGGELFF.

This clonotype appeared a few times. The rearrangement links TRBV5-8 to TRBJ1-5, with D perhaps TRBD1 (5 bases). The CDR3 extends over 15 amino acids. The V end was cut by 4 bases, the J end by 2 bases, with 13 bases between. Germline CDR1 and CDR2: SGHTS and YDEGEE. In DNA form, the CDR3 reads TGTGCCAGCAGCCCGGAGCGGGGGGGCAATCAGCCCCAGCATTTT. It specifies CASSPERGGNQPQHF.

The V call is TRBV29-1, the J call TRBJ1-1, with D possibly being TRBD1 (6 bases). Germline loops: CDR1 SQVTM, CDR2 ANQGSEA. Trimming removed 2 bases at V and 1 base at J, with 8 bases between. This CDR3 has 13 residues. CDR3 region: CSVEPQGNTEAFF. CDR3 coding DNA: TGCAGCGTTGAACCACAGGGGAACACTGAAGCTTTCTTT.

The chain links TRBV29-1 to TRBJ2-5, with a tentative D call TRBD1 (6 bases). The CDR3 is made up of 12 amino acids. Germline CDR1 and CDR2: SQVTM and ANQGSEA. V was trimmed by 7 bases and J by 3 bases, leaving 12 bases between them. The CDR3 bases are TGCAGCGCCCGGTCAGGGGAAGAGACCCAGTACTTC. Its protein is CSARSGEETQYF.

The chain carries TRBV2 and TRBJ2-5; D is unresolved. From germline, CDR1 is SNHLY and CDR2 FYNNEI. With 0 bases removed from V and 7 bases from J, the gap between germline ends came to 15 bases. The CDR3 consists of 15 residues. CDR3 protein: CASSEAAPKWATQYF. The CDR3 DNA sequence: TGTGCCAGCAGTGAAGCCGCCCCAAAGTGGGCGACCCAGTACTTC.